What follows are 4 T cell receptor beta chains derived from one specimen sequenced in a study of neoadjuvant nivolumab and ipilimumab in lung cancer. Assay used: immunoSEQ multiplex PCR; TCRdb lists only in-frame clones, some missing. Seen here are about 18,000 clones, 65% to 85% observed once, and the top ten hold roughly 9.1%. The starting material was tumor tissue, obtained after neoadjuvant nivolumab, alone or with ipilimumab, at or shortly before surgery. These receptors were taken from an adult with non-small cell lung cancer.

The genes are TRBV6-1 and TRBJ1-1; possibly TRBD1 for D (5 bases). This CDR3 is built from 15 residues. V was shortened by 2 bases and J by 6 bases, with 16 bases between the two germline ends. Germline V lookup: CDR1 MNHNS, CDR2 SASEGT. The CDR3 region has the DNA TGTGCCAGCAGTGAATACGGGGGGACTGTGCCTGAAGCTTTCTTT. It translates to CASSEYGGTVPEAFF.

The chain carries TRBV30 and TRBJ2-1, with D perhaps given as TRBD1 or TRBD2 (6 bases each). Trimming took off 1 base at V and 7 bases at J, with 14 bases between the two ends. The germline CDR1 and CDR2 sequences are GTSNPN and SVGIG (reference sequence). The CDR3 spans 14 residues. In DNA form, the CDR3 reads TGTGCCTGGAGTGGGGGGGCGCGAGGGAATGAGCAGTTCTTC. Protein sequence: CAWSGGARGNEQFF.

The CDR3 DNA sequence: TGTGCCAGCAGATCCTCAGGGGGCGCATTAGTTTCACCCCTCCACTTT. Translated, it gives CASRSSGGALVSPLHF. The chain couples TRBV5-4 to TRBJ1-6; 8 bases are a match to TRBD1. V gave up 5 bases and J gave up 9 bases; unmatched junction bases: 13. Germline values: CDR1 SGHNT, CDR2 YYREEE (reference sequence). The CDR3 has 16 residues. The variable domain in full, completed from reference TRBV5-4 and TRBJ1-6, reads ETGVTQSPTHLIKTRGQQVTLRCSSQSGHNTVSWYQQALGQGPQFIFQYYREEENGRGNFPPRFSGLQFPNYSSELNVNALELDDSALYLCASRSSGGALVSPLHFGNGTRLTVT.

The DNA of the CDR3 is TGTGCCAGCAGTGAAGTGGGACAGGGGCCTAGCGAGCAGTACTTC. Its translation: CASSEVGQGPSEQYF. The chain couples TRBV2 to TRBJ2-7, with 10 bases lining up with TRBD1. CDR1 and CDR2 from the germline V gene are SNHLY and FYNNEI. This CDR3 comprises 15 residues. V lost 1 base, J lost 6 bases, and 6 bases stayed unmatched.